This T cell receptor beta chain was found in a study of radiation and T cells in renal cell carcinoma (TCRdb year 2020). In terms of the full investigation: Samples came from a clinical trial, in which primary renal cell carcinomas received 15 Gy stereotactic body radiation therapy followed by nephrectomy 4 weeks later. Across all 50 or so samples, under 5 million unique CDR3 nucleotide sequences, encoding approximately 2.5 million unique CDR3 amino acid sequences, were identified. A total of some 51 samples underwent TCR beta sequencing, made up of approximately 26 tumors and some 27 peripheral blood samples.

The germline V gene provides CDR1 KGHSH and CDR2 LQKENI. The CDR3 runs 17 amino acids, cysteine and phenylalanine included. CDR3 DNA is the only sequence kept; it has 51 bases, read in frame from the first base. V loses 2 bases of germline sequence and J loses 1 base, and the interval between the two ends is 12 bases. The paper as a whole reports these results and caveats: With a single-armed trial design, the study had no way to address how radiation dose or scheduling affects the TCR repertoire. In blood, the top tumor clonotypes increased between baseline and 2 weeks post-radiation and then shrank by 4 weeks, which suggests that tumor-resident clones expanded only transiently. Because pretreatment tumor biopsies were not available, the baseline intratumoral presence of clonotypes could not be determined. Dynamics of the blood repertoire were not tracked past 4 weeks after treatment.

For this clone: The clone's antigen remains unknown. No qualities accompany the bases; no much larger clone lies one base away.

TCR beta libraries were generated from genomic DNA with the immunoSEQ kit, following the manufacturer's recommendations. For library preparation, a first multiplex PCR was performed with proprietary primers, followed by a second PCR in which unique barcodes were added, and bead cleanups were performed after each round. Each sample batch included a kit-provided positive control reaction and a negative control reaction. The final libraries were assessed on an Agilent 4200 TapeStation D1000 ScreenTape, pooled by volume, and quantified by qPCR. Sequencing was performed on an Illumina NextSeq500 with a MidOutput 150-cycle cartridge, and 156 Read1 and 15 Index1 cycles were run with kit custom primers. The pooled library was loaded at 0.95 to 1 pM, with an approximately 20% PhiX control spiked in. The authors' analysis ran thus. The vendor-processed data were analyzed in R, and a clonotype was defined as all T cells that share the same CDR3 nucleotide sequence. For clone abundance analyses, frequencies were normalized to the 10,000 most abundant clones in each sample. Before analysis, public T cell clones were removed, and these numbered fewer than six per sample on average. A difference in abundance of at least 32-fold between compartments was used to define tumor-enriched and baseline blood-enriched clonotypes. A beta-binomial differential abundance model was used to identify clonotypes that were expanded or contracted between blood time points. The Baroni-Urbani and Buser coefficient was used to measure tumor-blood repertoire similarity, and groups were compared with two-tailed Wilcoxon tests in R. TCRdb obtained this table from immuneACCESS and retained in-frame rearrangements with V and J assigned. These tables miss some clones; where compared with another copy, unresolved V genes account for less than half of the shortfall, and the remainder is unexplained. V and J calls and clone size are as listed in that table; D and trimming were resolved from the DNA. This sample comprises about 150,000 clones, about nine tenths of them detected only once. Roughly 13% of the sample is held by the ten biggest clonotypes.

Reading the label with the study, this specimen's time point is: blood 2 weeks post-SBRT. The intended sense of this specimen's treatment or condition label: 15 Gy SBRT to primary tumor, nephrectomy 4 weeks later. Serial peripheral blood from radiation-treated patients was sampled at baseline, 2 weeks and 4 weeks after SBRT to track tumor-enriched clonotypes. Every patient had renal cell carcinoma of clear cell pathology. The QIAamp DNA Blood Mini Kit (Qiagen) was used to prepare genomic DNA for TCR sequencing. The analyses included only samples that passed all quality control checks. Sequencing used blood, obtained from a patient whose treatment included radiotherapy and nephrectomy. This TCR came from a woman in her fifties or sixties with renal cell carcinoma. The sequence links TRBV18 to TRBJ1-6, with TRBD1 as a weak D call on 6 bases. The nucleotides are TGTGCCAGCTCACCAGGGGGCCTTCGGTCCTATAATTCACCCCTCCACTTT. It translates as CASSPGGLRSYNSPLHF.